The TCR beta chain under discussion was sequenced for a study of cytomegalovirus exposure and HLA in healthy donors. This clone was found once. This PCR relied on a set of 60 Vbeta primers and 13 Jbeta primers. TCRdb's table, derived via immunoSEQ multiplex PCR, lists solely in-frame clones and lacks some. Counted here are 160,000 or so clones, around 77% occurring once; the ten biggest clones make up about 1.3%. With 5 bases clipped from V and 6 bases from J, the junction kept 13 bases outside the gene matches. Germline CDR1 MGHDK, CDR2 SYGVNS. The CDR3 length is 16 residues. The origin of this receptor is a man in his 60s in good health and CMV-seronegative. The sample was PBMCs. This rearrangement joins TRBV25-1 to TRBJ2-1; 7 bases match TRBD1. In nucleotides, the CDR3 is TGTGCCAGCAGTAATTCCTGGACAGGAAACTTCAATGAGCAGTTCTTC. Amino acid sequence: CASSNSWTGNFNEQFF. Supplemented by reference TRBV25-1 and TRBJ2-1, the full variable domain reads EADIYQTPRYLVIGTGKKITLECSQTMGHDKMYWYQQDPGMELHLIHYSYGVNSTEKGDLSSESTVSRIRTEHFPLTLESARPSHTSQYLCASSNSWTGNFNEQFFGPGTRLTVL.